The TCR beta chain described here comes from a study of control samples from healthy donors and cancer patients. V was pared by 2 bases and J by 8 bases, with 12 bases of the junction left unmatched. The CDR3 has 16 residues. Germline V CDR1 and CDR2: LNHNV, YYDKDF (reference sequence). Assay used: immunoSEQ multiplex PCR; TCRdb lists only in-frame clones, some missing. This sample has approximately 150,000 clones, with approximately 86% found just once. The chain uses TRBV15 and TRBJ1-3; 7 nucleotides agree with TRBD1. The sample consisted of blood. The clonotype comes from a young man in good health. For the CDR3, the DNA is TGTGCCACCAGCAGAACCATTGGCAGGGGGACGGACACCATATATTTT. Translated, it gives CATSRTIGRGTDTIYF. Looking up the rest from reference TRBV15 and TRBJ1-3 gives the full variable domain: DAMVIQNPRYQVTQFGKPVTLSCSQTLNHNVMYWYQQKSSQAPKLLFHYYDKDFNNEADTPDNFQSRRPNTSFCFLDIRSPGLGDTAMYLCATSRTIGRGTDTIYFGEGSWLTVV.